Listed below are T cell receptor beta chains from one sample, sequenced in a study of CXCR3-negative and CXCR3-positive naive CD8 T cells. TCRdb reprocessed the 5' RACE reads and keeps a single row for each CDR3 protein, giving no DNA. The ten most abundant clones cover around 5% of a sample with fewer than 65,000 distinct CDR3 sequences. Sequenced material: naive CXCR3+ CD8+ T cells from blood. The receptors stem from a human donor in good health. Some clones in this sample may be carry-over from other donors' samples. CDR3s include the opening cysteine and the closing phenylalanine or tryptophan. Some rows mark clone size as missing; the rest say once, few, many or name a class of expanded clone.

v_gene: TRBV3-1
j_gene: TRBJ2-1
abundance: .
CDR3aa: CASSHGVRSYNEQFF

v_gene: TRBV19
j_gene: TRBJ2-4
abundance: .
CDR3aa: CASSIGPSGYAIQYF

v_gene: TRBV6-2/TRBV6-3
j_gene: TRBJ1-2
abundance: .
CDR3aa: CASRDSRGYGYTF

v_gene: TRBV7-9
j_gene: TRBJ2-7
abundance: .
CDR3aa: CASSLAAGDEQYF

v_gene: TRBV28
j_gene: TRBJ2-1
abundance: .
CDR3aa: CASSLLPGDNEQFF

v_gene: TRBV5-5
j_gene: TRBJ1-2
abundance: .
CDR3aa: CASSSDVGYTF

v_gene: TRBV5-4
j_gene: TRBJ2-2
abundance: .
CDR3aa: CASSLRRLFNTGELFF

v_gene: TRBV29-1
j_gene: TRBJ2-7
abundance: .
CDR3aa: CSVDRAGGHEQYF

v_gene: TRBV6-2/TRBV6-3
j_gene: TRBJ2-3
abundance: .
CDR3aa: CASSYFDRDEGDTQYF

v_gene: TRBV29-1
j_gene: TRBJ2-2
abundance: .
CDR3aa: CSVEDRGNGELFF

v_gene: TRBV25-1
j_gene: TRBJ2-4
abundance: .
CDR3aa: CASSERTANIQYF

v_gene: TRBV5-1
j_gene: TRBJ2-3
abundance: .
CDR3aa: CASSPRTSGITWAQYF

v_gene: TRBV5-6
j_gene: TRBJ2-1
abundance: .
CDR3aa: CASSLAESEQFF

v_gene: TRBV28
j_gene: TRBJ2-5
abundance: .
CDR3aa: CASLRDSQETQYF

v_gene: TRBV20-1
j_gene: TRBJ2-7
abundance: .
CDR3aa: CSGSFWGAPYEQYF

v_gene: TRBV5-5
j_gene: TRBJ2-3
abundance: .
CDR3aa: CATNPGTSGTDTQYF

v_gene: TRBV20-1
j_gene: TRBJ2-3
abundance: .
CDR3aa: CSARGWRADTQYF

v_gene: TRBV11-2
j_gene: TRBJ2-2
abundance: .
CDR3aa: CASSLELAGNTGELFF

v_gene: TRBV6-5
j_gene: TRBJ2-5
abundance: .
CDR3aa: CASSYIGEGETQYF

v_gene: TRBV29-1
j_gene: TRBJ2-1
abundance: .
CDR3aa: CSASGTLQYNEQFF

v_gene: TRBV27
j_gene: TRBJ2-7
abundance: .
CDR3aa: CASSFRGLWNEQYF

v_gene: TRBV7-3
j_gene: TRBJ2-3
abundance: .
CDR3aa: CASSNTDTQYF

v_gene: TRBV5-1
j_gene: TRBJ2-3
abundance: .
CDR3aa: CASSFQGRKASTDTQYF

v_gene: TRBV7-9
j_gene: TRBJ1-1
abundance: .
CDR3aa: CASSSMETRGTEAFF

v_gene: TRBV20-1
j_gene: TRBJ2-5
abundance: .
CDR3aa: CSARLGWTGDLETQYF

v_gene: TRBV3-1
j_gene: TRBJ1-4
abundance: .
CDR3aa: CASSQGDRGINEKLFF

v_gene: TRBV28
j_gene: TRBJ2-1
abundance: .
CDR3aa: CASSLGWETYNEQFF

v_gene: TRBV10-3
j_gene: TRBJ1-2
abundance: medium-sized
CDR3aa: CAITHDLGEGYTF

v_gene: TRBV5-1
j_gene: TRBJ2-1
abundance: .
CDR3aa: CASFPGTSGDNPYNEQFF

v_gene: TRBV20-1
j_gene: TRBJ1-3
abundance: .
CDR3aa: CSAPRAGRSTIYF

v_gene: TRBV9
j_gene: TRBJ2-1
abundance: .
CDR3aa: CASSTYDGTTGGQFF

v_gene: TRBV9
j_gene: TRBJ2-1
abundance: .
CDR3aa: CASSVVAGGRSNEQFF

v_gene: TRBV5-5
j_gene: TRBJ2-7
abundance: .
CDR3aa: CASSFPGDKPPAEQYF

v_gene: TRBV5-6
j_gene: TRBJ2-5
abundance: .
CDR3aa: CASSLLSTQETQYF

v_gene: TRBV7-9
j_gene: TRBJ2-2
abundance: .
CDR3aa: CANPRTGTGELFF

v_gene: TRBV6-2/TRBV6-3
j_gene: TRBJ2-7
abundance: .
CDR3aa: CASSPGTGSSYEQYF

v_gene: TRBV12-3/TRBV12-4
j_gene: TRBJ2-2
abundance: .
CDR3aa: CASGIGTDNTGELFF

v_gene: TRBV10-3
j_gene: TRBJ2-1
abundance: .
CDR3aa: CAISGGSGADGPGSYNEQFF

v_gene: TRBV12-3/TRBV12-4
j_gene: TRBJ2-1
abundance: .
CDR3aa: CASSLIRDRGNEQFF

v_gene: TRBV29-1
j_gene: TRBJ2-1
abundance: .
CDR3aa: CSVEGVGGGSYNEQFF

v_gene: TRBV18
j_gene: TRBJ1-5
abundance: .
CDR3aa: CASSAGDRAELSYNQPQHF

v_gene: TRBV5-5
j_gene: TRBJ2-6
abundance: .
CDR3aa: CASSLALLSGANVLTF

v_gene: TRBV12-3/TRBV12-4
j_gene: TRBJ2-3
abundance: .
CDR3aa: CASSFGRTDTQYF

v_gene: TRBV2
j_gene: TRBJ2-5
abundance: .
CDR3aa: CASSEAGKVETQYF

v_gene: TRBV28
j_gene: TRBJ1-5
abundance: .
CDR3aa: CASSLVLEVSNQPQHF

v_gene: TRBV6-2/TRBV6-3
j_gene: TRBJ2-7
abundance: .
CDR3aa: CASTSLPLVEQYF

v_gene: TRBV29-1
j_gene: TRBJ2-1
abundance: .
CDR3aa: CSVETSGRKDEQFF

v_gene: TRBV7-9
j_gene: TRBJ2-7
abundance: .
CDR3aa: CASSPPRLYEQYF

v_gene: TRBV12-3/TRBV12-4
j_gene: TRBJ2-1
abundance: .
CDR3aa: CASSPDPDRVTDNEQFF

v_gene: TRBV19
j_gene: TRBJ2-1
abundance: .
CDR3aa: CASSRTGTSGVSSYNEQFF

v_gene: TRBV13
j_gene: TRBJ2-2
abundance: .
CDR3aa: CASSPSTGELFF

v_gene: TRBV7-9
j_gene: TRBJ2-5
abundance: .
CDR3aa: CASSKRYGMETQYF

v_gene: TRBV27
j_gene: TRBJ2-1
abundance: .
CDR3aa: CASRGTSLNEQFF

v_gene: TRBV28
j_gene: TRBJ2-5
abundance: .
CDR3aa: CASSLFAGQETQYF

v_gene: TRBV12-3/TRBV12-4
j_gene: TRBJ2-2
abundance: .
CDR3aa: CASSPTGNSGELFF